This TCR beta chain appears in the sequencing data of a study of blood T cell repertoires in COVID-19. CDR1 LNHDA and CDR2 SQIVND come from the germline V gene (reference sequence). V lost 7 bases to trimming and J lost 4 bases, with 8 bases between them. The CDR3 runs 13 residues. TCRdb keeps only in-frame clones here, not all; method: immunoSEQ multiplex PCR. The data contain around 13,000 clones, about 90% of them seen just once; the ten biggest clones take up less than 35%. The V gene is TRBV19, the J gene TRBJ2-6; D not certain. The origin of this receptor is a human donor in a cohort sampled during active COVID-19. The sequenced sample consisted of peripheral blood. The CDR3 reads CASTPTGANVLTF. CDR3 in DNA: TGTGCCAGTACCCCCACAGGGGCCAACGTCCTGACTTTC. Together with reference TRBV19 and TRBJ2-6, the CDR3 gives the full variable domain: DGGITQSPKYLFRKEGQNVTLSCEQNLNHDAMYWYRQDPGQGLRLIYYSQIVNDFQKGDIAEGYSVSREKKESFPLTVTSAQKNPTAFYLCASTPTGANVLTFGAGSRLTVL.